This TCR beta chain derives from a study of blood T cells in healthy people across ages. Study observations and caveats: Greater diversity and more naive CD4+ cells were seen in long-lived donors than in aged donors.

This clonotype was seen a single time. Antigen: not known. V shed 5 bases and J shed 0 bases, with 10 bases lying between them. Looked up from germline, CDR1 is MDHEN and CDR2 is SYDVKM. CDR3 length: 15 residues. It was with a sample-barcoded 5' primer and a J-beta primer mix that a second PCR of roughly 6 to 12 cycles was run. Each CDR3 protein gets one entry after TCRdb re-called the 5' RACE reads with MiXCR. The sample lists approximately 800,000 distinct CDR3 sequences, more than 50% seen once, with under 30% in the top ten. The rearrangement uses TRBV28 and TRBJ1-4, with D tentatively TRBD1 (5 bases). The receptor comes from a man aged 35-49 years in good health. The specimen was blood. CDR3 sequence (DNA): TGTGCCAGCAGTGTCCGGGGGGCAACTAATGAAAAACTGTTTTTT. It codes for CASSVRGATNEKLFF. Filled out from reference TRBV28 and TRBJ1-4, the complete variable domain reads DVKVTQSSRYLVKRTGEKVFLECVQDMDHENMFWYRQDPGLGLRLIYFSYDVKMKEKGDIPEGYSVSREKKERFSLILESASTNQTSMYLCASSVRGATNEKLFFGSGTQLSVL.